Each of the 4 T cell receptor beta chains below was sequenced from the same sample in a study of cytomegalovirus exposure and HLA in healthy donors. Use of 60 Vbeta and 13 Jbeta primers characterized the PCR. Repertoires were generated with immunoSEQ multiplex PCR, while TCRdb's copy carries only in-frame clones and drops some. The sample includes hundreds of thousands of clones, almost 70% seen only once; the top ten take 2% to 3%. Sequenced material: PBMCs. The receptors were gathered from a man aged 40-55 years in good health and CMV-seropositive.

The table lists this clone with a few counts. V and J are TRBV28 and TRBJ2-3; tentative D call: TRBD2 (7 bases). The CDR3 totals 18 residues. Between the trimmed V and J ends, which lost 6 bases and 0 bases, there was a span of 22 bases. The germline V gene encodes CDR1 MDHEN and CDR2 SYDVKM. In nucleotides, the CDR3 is TGTGCCAGCAGACCTCCCGGGGCGGGGGCCTCTAGCACAGATACGCAGTATTTT. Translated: CASRPPGAGASSTDTQYF.

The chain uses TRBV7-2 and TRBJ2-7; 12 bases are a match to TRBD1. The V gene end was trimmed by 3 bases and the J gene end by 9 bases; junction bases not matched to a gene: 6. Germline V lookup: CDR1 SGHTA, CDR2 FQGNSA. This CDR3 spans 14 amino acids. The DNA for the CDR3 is TGTGCCAGCAGCTTCGGGACAGGGGGCGCTGGGCAGTACTTC. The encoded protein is CASSFGTGGAGQYF.

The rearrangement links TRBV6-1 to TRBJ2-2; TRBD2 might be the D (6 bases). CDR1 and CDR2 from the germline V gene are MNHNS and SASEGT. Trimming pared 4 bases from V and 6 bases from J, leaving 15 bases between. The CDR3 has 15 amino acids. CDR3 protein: CASSVRSEGPGELFF. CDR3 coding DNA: TGTGCCAGCAGTGTAAGATCGGAGGGTCCCGGGGAGCTGTTTTTT.

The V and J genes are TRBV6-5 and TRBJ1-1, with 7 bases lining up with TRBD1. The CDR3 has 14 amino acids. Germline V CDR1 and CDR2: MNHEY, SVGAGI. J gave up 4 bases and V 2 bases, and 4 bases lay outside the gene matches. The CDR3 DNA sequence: TGTGCCAGCAGTTACACGACAGGGATCACTGAAGCTTTCTTT. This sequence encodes CASSYTTGITEAFF.